A selection of T cell receptor beta chains follows, all from one sample in a study of blood T cell repertoires in COVID-19. Produced via immunoSEQ multiplex PCR; TCRdb's table is partial and in-frame only. This sample carries a few hundred thousand clones, more than 75% of them seen once, and the ten largest clones take 5% to 7.5%. Sequencing was performed on PBMCs or T cells enriched from blood (not recorded which). These receptors all stem from a woman aged 45-65 years who had been exposed to COVID-19. Both conserved end residues are part of each CDR3.

J,V,CDR3
TRBJ2-5,TRBV30,CAWSVRRGETQYF
TRBJ2-3,TRBV10-2,CASSEAWGRTDTQYF
TRBJ1-2,TRBV11-2,CASSQDSLYGYTF
TRBJ2-5,TRBV24-1,CATSDLGGVTQYF
TRBJ1-5,TRBV14,CASSQPGTGVAVVLSNQPQHF
TRBJ1-2,TRBV12-3/TRBV12-4,CASSRDINYGYTF
TRBJ1-1,TRBV21-1,CASTPVPTEAFF
TRBJ1-5,TRBV7-2,CASSLGGQGQSNQPQHF
TRBJ2-1,TRBV5-4,CASSLLGLVLNEQFF
TRBJ1-5,TRBV18,CASSPGRVDQPQHF
TRBJ1-1,TRBV19,CASSMGAAEAFF
TRBJ1-1,TRBV5-4,CASREIQGATEAFF
TRBJ2-3,TRBV5-4,CATSKSSPTDTQYF
TRBJ2-6,TRBV19,CASSIRPGAGANVLTF
TRBJ1-1,TRBV6-2/TRBV6-3,CASSQTQTGSEAFF
TRBJ1-1,TRBV7-3,CASSLTGQGSGTEAFF